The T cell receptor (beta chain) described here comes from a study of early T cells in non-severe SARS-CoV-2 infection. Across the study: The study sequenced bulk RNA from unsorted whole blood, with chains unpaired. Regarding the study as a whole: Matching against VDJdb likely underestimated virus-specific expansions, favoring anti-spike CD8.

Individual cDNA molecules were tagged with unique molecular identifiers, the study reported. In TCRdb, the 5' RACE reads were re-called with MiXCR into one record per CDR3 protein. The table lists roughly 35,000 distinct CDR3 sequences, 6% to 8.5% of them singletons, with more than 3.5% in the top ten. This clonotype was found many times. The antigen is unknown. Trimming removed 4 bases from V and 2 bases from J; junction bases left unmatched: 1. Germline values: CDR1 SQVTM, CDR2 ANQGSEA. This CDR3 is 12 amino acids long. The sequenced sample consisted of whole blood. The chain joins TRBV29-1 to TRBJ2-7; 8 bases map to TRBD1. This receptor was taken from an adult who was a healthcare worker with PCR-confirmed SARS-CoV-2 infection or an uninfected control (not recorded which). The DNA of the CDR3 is TGCAGCGTTGGGACAGGGCCCTACGAGCAGTACTTC. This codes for CSVGTGPYEQYF.